Below, 14 T cell receptor beta chains from the same sample are listed, as sequenced in a study of spatial heterogeneity in lung cancer. TCRdb analysed the 5' RACE reads with MiXCR anew, one entry per CDR3 protein. The sample yields about 45,000 distinct CDR3 sequences, under 25% seen once. Described time point: blood at routine non-recurrence follow-up after resection. The sequencing here drew on PBMCs, taken at follow-up. The receptors stem from a female donor with early-stage non-small cell lung cancer.

This chain connects TRBV7-6 to TRBJ1-3; the D is unclear. Trimming took off 5 bases at V and 4 bases at J, with 12 bases between the two ends. The CDR3 contains 14 residues. The germline CDR1 and CDR2 sequences are SGHVS and FNYEAQ. Here the CDR3 reads CASSANRGGNTIYF. The CDR3 region has the DNA TGTGCCAGCAGCGCCAATCGTGGAGGAAACACCATATATTTT.

This clonotype was seen ten or more times. This chain connects TRBV12-3 or TRBV12-4 to TRBJ2-7; D possibly corresponds to TRBD2 (5 bases). The length of the CDR3 is 13 residues. With 5 bases removed from V and 6 bases from J, the gap between germline ends came to 14 bases. The CDR3 DNA follows: TGTGCCAGCAGTCCCCTTGAGGGTCTCGAGCAGTACTTC. It yields the protein CASSPLEGLEQYF.

J is TRBJ2-7 and V is TRBV5-6; unclear D gene. V was trimmed by 1 base and J by 1 base, leaving 6 bases between them. Germline CDR1 is SGHDT and CDR2 is YYEEEE. This CDR3 has 13 amino acids. CDR3 sequence reads: CASSLKESYEQYF. Here the CDR3 DNA reads TGTGCCAGCAGCTTGAAGGAATCCTACGAGCAGTACTTC.

This clonotype was observed a few times. The chain links TRBV27 to TRBJ2-3; D uncertain. Trimming pared 6 bases from V and 8 bases from J, leaving 24 bases between. Germline V gene data show CDR1 as MNHEY and CDR2 as SMNVEV (reference sequence). The CDR3 is 16 residues long. CDR3 residues: CASRGFLTRTGRTQYF. The CDR3 DNA follows: TGTGCCAGCAGGGGTTTTCTGACCCGTACGGGTCGTACGCAGTATTTT.

Many counts were recorded for this clonotype. At one end the junction does not follow the germline gene, possibly because of a read error. This sequence joins TRBV11-1 and TRBJ2-1, with D tentatively TRBD1 or TRBD2 (5 bases each). Germline CDR1 reads SGHAT; CDR2 reads FQDESV (reference sequence). CDR3 size: 13 residues. The CDR3 sequence: CAGRSRERHEQFF. Written as DNA, the CDR3 is TGTGCCGGCAGGTCCAGGGAGCGACATGAGCAGTTCTTC.

The CDR3 DNA reads as TGTGCCAGTAGAGACCGGGGCCCTAGCACAGATACGCAGTATTTT. Its translation: CASRDRGPSTDTQYF. V gene TRBV19 combines with J gene TRBJ2-3; D might be TRBD1 or TRBD2, each matching 5 bases. The germline CDR1 and CDR2 sequences are LNHDA and SQIVND (reference sequence). CDR3 length: 15 amino acids. V lost 6 bases and J 0 bases, leaving 13 bases between the germline ends.

This chain connects TRBV20-1 to TRBJ1-1; D not resolved. V shed 5 bases and J shed 11 bases, with 12 bases lying between them. This CDR3 contains 10 residues. Germline V CDR1 and CDR2: DFQATT, SNEGSKA (reference sequence). The CDR3 DNA reads as TGCAGTGCTGGGCGGGTAGGGGCTTTCTTT. Its translation is CSAGRVGAFF.

This clonotype came up a few times. The chain is built from TRBV6-6 and TRBJ1-1; D is unclear. Trimming pared 3 bases from V and 0 bases from J, leaving 5 bases between. The CDR3 is 13 amino acids. CDR1 and CDR2 (germline): MNHNY, SVGAGI (reference sequence). DNA of the CDR3: TGTGCCAGCAGTTATGGAATGAACACTGAAGCTTTCTTT. It specifies CASSYGMNTEAFF.

The CDR3: CASSLSQGDEKLFF. DNA for the CDR3: TGTGCCAGCAGCTTAAGTCAGGGGGATGAAAAACTGTTTTTT. This sequence joins TRBV7-9 and TRBJ1-4; 7 bases line up with TRBD1. The ends lost 2 bases at V and 6 bases at J; junction bases unmatched: 3. The CDR3 loop spans 14 amino acids. The germline V gene encodes CDR1 SEHNR and CDR2 FQNEAQ (reference sequence).

The sample holds many counts of this clonotype. J is TRBJ2-3 and V is TRBV29-1, with 11 bases matching TRBD2. The V and J ends lost 0 bases and 6 bases, in that order; junction bases with no gene match: 5. Germline V gives CDR1 SQVTM, CDR2 ANQGSEA. The CDR3 length is 15 residues. CDR3 in DNA: TGCAGCGTTGAAGAACTAGCGGGAGTAGGTGATACGCAGTATTTT. Translation gives CSVEELAGVGDTQYF.

This clonotype was observed a handful of times. In DNA form, the CDR3 reads TGCAGCGTCGCGTACGGGGTAGCTTTCTTT. Translating gives CSVAYGVAFF. V gene TRBV29-1 combines with J gene TRBJ1-1; D gene ambiguous. V dropped 6 bases and J dropped 10 bases, with 12 bases sitting between them. From germline, CDR1 is SQVTM and CDR2 ANQGSEA. The CDR3 totals 10 residues.

This clonotype appeared a few times. DNA of the CDR3: TGTGCCAGCAGTCCGCGAGGCCAGCAGTATTTT. Protein sequence: CASSPRGQQYF. The chain has TRBV2 and TRBJ2-3; D call uncertain. CDR1 SNHLY and CDR2 FYNNEI come from the germline V gene. This CDR3 has 11 residues. V was pared by 5 bases and J by 11 bases, with 11 bases between.

J is TRBJ1-1 and V is TRBV5-1; 9 bases agree with TRBD1. Germline assignment: CDR1 SGHRS and CDR2 YFSETQ. The length of the CDR3 is 17 residues. With 5 bases clipped from V and 6 bases from J, the junction kept 17 bases outside the gene matches. The CDR3 bases are TGCGCCAGCAGTTCGAACCCGGCCGGGACAGGGTCCGCTGAAGCTTTCTTT. It specifies CASSSNPAGTGSAEAFF.

This clonotype was seen a few times. The chain employs TRBV2 and TRBJ2-3; D possibly uses TRBD1 or TRBD2 (5 bases each). This CDR3 spans 15 amino acids. Germline V lookup: CDR1 SNHLY, CDR2 FYNNEI. V lost 7 bases, J lost 0 bases, and 14 bases lay in between. CDR3: CASISRDGSTDTQYF. As DNA, the CDR3 is TGTGCCAGCATAAGTAGGGACGGGAGCACAGATACGCAGTATTTT.